The 28 T cell receptor beta chains reported below all come from one sample, sequenced in a study of blood T cell repertoires in COVID-19. TCRdb's table, derived via immunoSEQ multiplex PCR, lists solely in-frame clones and lacks some. The sample yields 180,000 or so clones, roughly 86% seen once. The sequencing input was peripheral blood. The receptors originated from a woman aged 45-65 years with acute or convalescent COVID-19.

This chain links TRBV4-3 with TRBJ1-2; no firm D call. Germline CDR1 LGHNA, CDR2 YSLEER. V shed 4 bases and J shed 12 bases, with 3 bases lying between them. The CDR3 runs 8 residues. The CDR3 region is CASSLDTF. As DNA, the CDR3 is TGCGCCAGCAGCCTCGACACCTTC.

This clone showed up just once. The chain carries TRBV7-3 and TRBJ1-1; a possible D gene is TRBD1 (6 bases). Germline CDR1 reads SGHTA; CDR2 reads FQGTGA. The CDR3 runs 13 residues. Trimming took off 7 bases at V and 1 base at J, with 10 bases between the two ends. The CDR3 nucleotides read TGTGCCAGCAAGTCAGGGGAGAACACTGAAGCTTTCTTT. Amino acids: CASKSGENTEAFF.

The rearrangement links TRBV7-7 to TRBJ2-5; 7 positions agree with TRBD1. The CDR3 has 15 amino acids. Germline V gene sequence: CDR1 SSHAT, CDR2 FNYEAQ (reference sequence). J lost 1 base, V lost 5 bases, and 7 bases had no gene match. The chain's CDR3 is CASSTTPGGQETQYF. In nucleotides, the CDR3 is TGTGCCAGCAGCACGACCCCAGGGGGCCAAGAGACCCAGTACTTC.

The chain carries TRBV27 and TRBJ2-3; D gene uncertain. The CDR3 is made up of 14 amino acids. Between the trimmed V and J ends, which lost 5 bases and 1 base, there was a span of 10 bases. Germline V gives CDR1 MNHEY, CDR2 SMNVEV (reference sequence). The CDR3, as DNA: TGTGCCAGCAGTACACGAGAGGGCACAGATACGCAGTATTTT. Residues: CASSTREGTDTQYF.

This clone appeared a few times. V gene TRBV5-1 combines with J gene TRBJ2-7; 9 bases are shared with TRBD1. Trimming cost V 5 bases and J 6 bases; bases outside gene matches: 9. The CDR3 sequence is 14 residues long. Germline assignment: CDR1 SGHRS and CDR2 YFSETQ. CDR3 region: CASRQTGGSVEQYF. CDR3 coding DNA: TGCGCCAGCAGACAGACAGGGGGATCCGTCGAGCAGTACTTC.

This clone appeared a few times. This chain connects TRBV30 to TRBJ2-3, with D hard to call. The V gene lost 2 bases and the J gene lost 3 bases, with 6 bases spanning the gap. The CDR3 spans 12 residues. The germline V gene encodes CDR1 GTSNPN and CDR2 SVGIG (reference sequence). CDR3 nucleotide sequence: TGTGCCTGGAGTCCTTTAACAGATACGCAGTATTTT. Protein product: CAWSPLTDTQYF.

The chain links TRBV21-1 to TRBJ2-5; the tabulated D call, TRBD2, remains unverified against the DNA. TRBV21-1 is a listed pseudogene. CDR3 length: 13 amino acids. This CDR3 reads CASSNQGGETQYF. The DNA of the CDR3 is TGTGCCAGCAGCAATCAGGGAGGAGAGACCCAGTACTTC.

This clone was observed a few times. The V and J genes are TRBV30 and TRBJ1-2; TRBD1 matches 7 bases. J was trimmed by 6 bases and V by 3 bases; bases with no gene match: 10. This CDR3 region has 14 residues. CDR1 is GTSNPN, CDR2 SVGIG, per germline (reference sequence). In DNA form, the CDR3 reads TGTGCCTGGAGGAGATTAGACAGGGAGGATGGCTACACCTTC. The encoded protein is CAWRRLDREDGYTF.

The chain couples TRBV9 to TRBJ1-1, with 12 bases that match TRBD1. CDR3 length: 15 amino acids. Trimming at V came to 4 bases and at J to 6 bases, leaving 7 bases not matched to a gene. From germline, CDR1 is SGDLS and CDR2 YYNGEE. The CDR3 DNA reads as TGTGCCAGCAGCCCCCGGGACAGGGGGCCTCCTGAAGCTTTCTTT. Protein sequence: CASSPRDRGPPEAFF.

This chain uses TRBV7-2 with TRBJ1-2; D may be TRBD1 (5 bases). CDR1 is SGHTA, CDR2 FQGNSA, per germline. The CDR3 is made up of 15 amino acids. V was cut by 5 bases and J by 5 bases, with 18 bases left in between. The DNA for the CDR3 is TGTGCCAGCAGCATACCCCGAGACAGAAGATATGGCTACACCTTC. Its protein product is CASSIPRDRRYGYTF.

The chain employs TRBV30 and TRBJ1-2; D may be TRBD1 (6 bases). The CDR3 consists of 12 residues. Per the germline V gene, CDR1 is GTSNPN and CDR2 is SVGIG (reference sequence). The CDR3 is CASPGTTYGYTF. The CDR3 DNA follows: TGTGCTTCCCCCGGGACAACTTATGGCTACACCTTC.

This clone is a singleton in its sample. As DNA, the CDR3 is TGCAGTGCTAGTATACCAGGGGACAGGGGGGCGTTCGAGCAGTACTTC. Translating it yields CSASIPGDRGAFEQYF. V usage is TRBV20-1 and J usage is TRBJ2-7; 11 nucleotides agree with TRBD1. The J segment lost 6 bases and the V segment lost 3 bases, leaving 13 bases of the junction unmatched. The CDR3 consists of 16 residues. Germline V gene lookup returns CDR1 DFQATT and CDR2 SNEGSKA (reference sequence).

The chain recombines TRBV24-1 with TRBJ1-2; D is ambiguous. This CDR3 contains 13 residues. In germline, CDR1 is KGHDR, CDR2 SFDVKD. The germline V and J ends were trimmed by 5 bases and 4 bases, with 10 bases remaining between them. The CDR3 DNA sequence: TGTGCCACCAGTGCGCAGGATTTCTATGGCTACACCTTC. Residues: CATSAQDFYGYTF.

The rearrangement joins TRBV11-3 to TRBJ2-1, with 10 bases that match TRBD2. With 0 bases clipped from V and 5 bases from J, the junction kept 4 bases outside the gene matches. The CDR3 runs 16 residues. The germline gives CDR1 SGHNT, CDR2 YENEEA. CDR3 sequence (DNA): TGTGCCAGCAGCTTAGAACCAGCGGGGGGGAACAATGAGCAGTTCTTC. Protein sequence: CASSLEPAGGNNEQFF. The full variable domain, with the rest looked up from reference TRBV11-3 and TRBJ2-1, is EAGVVQSPRYKIIEKKQPVAFWCNPISGHNTLYWYLQNLGQGPELLIRYENEEAVDDSQLPKDRFSAERLKGVDSTLKIQPAELGDSAVYLCASSLEPAGGNNEQFFGPGTRLTVL.

The rearrangement joins TRBV7-3 to TRBJ2-1, with D maybe TRBD1 (5 bases). V lost 4 bases to trimming and J lost 6 bases, with 16 bases between them. The germline gives CDR1 SGHTA, CDR2 FQGTGA. CDR3 size: 15 residues. CDR3 sequence reads: CASSSLGAAPNEQFF. Written as DNA, the CDR3 is TGTGCCAGCAGCTCCTTAGGGGCAGCCCCCAATGAGCAGTTCTTC.

This chain connects TRBV6-2 or TRBV6-3 to TRBJ1-2; 7 positions agree with TRBD1. This CDR3 has 12 residues. The V segment lost 5 bases and the J segment 8 bases; nucleotides outside the gene matches: 5. CDR1 and CDR2 from the germline V gene are MNHEY and SVGEGT. The CDR3 protein is CASSTGVRGYTF. The CDR3 DNA follows: TGTGCCAGCAGTACAGGGGTTCGCGGCTACACCTTC.

The chain combines TRBV20-1 with TRBJ2-1, with a possible D match to TRBD2 (5 bases). Germline lookup yields CDR1 DFQATT and CDR2 SNEGSKA (reference sequence). V was shortened by 3 bases and J by 8 bases, with 8 bases between the two germline ends. This CDR3 contains 11 residues. In DNA, the CDR3 is TGCAGTGCTAGGAGCGGCCATGAGCAGTTCTTC. Translation: CSARSGHEQFF.

The V and J genes are TRBV4-3 and TRBJ2-7, with 7 bases that match TRBD2. With 1 base clipped from V and 4 bases from J, the junction kept 13 bases outside the gene matches. Looked up from germline, CDR1 is LGHNA and CDR2 is YSLEER. This CDR3 is 17 amino acids long. The CDR3 is CASSQARSGTTFYEQYF. The CDR3 DNA reads TGCGCCAGCAGCCAAGCGCGATCCGGGACTACTTTTTACGAGCAGTACTTC.

This clone was detected once. Different DNA sequences within this sample yield the same CDR3. This rearrangement joins TRBV7-2 to TRBJ1-6; D is unclear. V lost 6 bases to trimming and J lost 0 bases, with 6 bases between them. Germline V lookup: CDR1 SGHTA, CDR2 FQGNSA. The CDR3 runs 14 residues. CDR3 protein: CASRVSSYNSPLHF. DNA of the CDR3: TGTGCCAGCAGGGTGAGCTCCTATAATTCACCCCTCCACTTT. The full variable domain, with the rest looked up from reference TRBV7-2 and TRBJ1-6, is GAGVSQSPSNKVTEKGKDVELRCDPISGHTALYWYRQSLGQGLEFLIYFQGNSAPDKSGLPSDRFSAERTGGSVSTLTIQRTQQEDSAVYLCASRVSSYNSPLHFGNGTRLTVT.

CDR3 nucleotides: TGCGCCAGCAGCTTGGCGGGAGGGCCCCACGAGCAGTACTTC. The encoded protein is CASSLAGGPHEQYF. The V call is TRBV5-1, the J call TRBJ2-7; TRBD2 aligns across 8 bases. Germline CDR1 and CDR2: SGHRS and YFSETQ. Losses at the gene ends were 0 bases for V and 5 bases for J; bases not matched to a gene: 4. The CDR3 is 14 residues long.

The genes are TRBV20-1 and TRBJ1-2; 7 nucleotides align to TRBD1. CDR3 size: 17 residues. From germline, CDR1 is DFQATT and CDR2 SNEGSKA (reference sequence). The J segment lost 0 bases and the V segment lost 3 bases, leaving 13 bases of the junction unmatched. This CDR3 is CSASTRDSYLTNYGYTF. CDR3 sequence (DNA): TGCAGTGCTAGTACCCGGGACAGCTATCTGACTAACTATGGCTACACCTTC.

The chain employs TRBV7-9 and TRBJ1-3; D is unresolved. This CDR3 has 14 residues. Germline V CDR1 and CDR2: SEHNR, FQNEAQ (reference sequence). The V and J ends lost 4 bases and 0 bases respectively, with 7 bases between them. CDR3 nucleotide sequence: TGTGCCAGCAGCTCGCAGATCTCTGGAAACACCATATATTTT. It specifies CASSSQISGNTIYF.

This CDR3 reads CASSPRGGTGSIYGYTF. The CDR3 DNA reads as TGTGCCAGCAGTCCTAGGGGCGGGACAGGGTCGATCTATGGCTACACCTTC. This sequence joins TRBV7-9 and TRBJ1-2; 9 bases fit TRBD1. There are 17 residues in the CDR3. With V trimmed by 6 bases and J by 4 bases, 15 bases remained unmatched. The V gene's germline CDR1 is SEHNR and CDR2 FQNEAQ (reference sequence).

The chain uses TRBV29-1 and TRBJ2-2; perhaps TRBD2 as D (6 bases). Germline assignment: CDR1 SQVTM and CDR2 ANQGSEA. The CDR3 consists of 12 residues. The germline V and J ends were trimmed by 3 bases and 7 bases, with 9 bases remaining between them. CDR3 region: CSVDRGGGELFF. CDR3 bases: TGCAGCGTTGATAGGGGAGGCGGGGAGCTGTTTTTT.

V is TRBV19 and J is TRBJ2-1, with a tentative D call TRBD2 (6 bases). Germline values: CDR1 LNHDA, CDR2 SQIVND (reference sequence). The CDR3 spans 15 residues. V was trimmed by 9 bases and J by 3 bases, leaving 18 bases between them. The CDR3 DNA follows: TGTGCCAGACCGATTGGGGGGTCGGGCTACAATGAGCAGTTCTTC. Protein product: CARPIGGSGYNEQFF.

CDR3 DNA: TGTGCCAGCAGTTACGAGGGATGGGGCTACGAGCAGTACTTC. Encoded protein: CASSYEGWGYEQYF. The chain couples TRBV6-2 or TRBV6-3 to TRBJ2-7, with D perhaps matching TRBD2 (5 bases). V lost 2 bases and J 3 bases, leaving 11 bases between the germline ends. There are 14 residues in the CDR3. Germline-derived CDR1 and CDR2 are MNHEY and SVGEGT.

This clone appeared a single time. In DNA form, the CDR3 reads TGTGCCAGCAGCCACGAAGGGAGGGGCACTGAAGCTTTCTTT. Its translation: CASSHEGRGTEAFF. The chain links TRBV14 to TRBJ1-1; D may be TRBD1 (5 bases). Trimming pared 3 bases from V and 4 bases from J, leaving 12 bases between. The CDR3 is 14 amino acids. The germline V gene has CDR1 SGHDN and CDR2 FVKESK. Supplemented by reference TRBV14 and TRBJ1-1, the full variable domain reads EAGVTQFPSHSVIEKGQTVTLRCDPISGHDNLYWYRRVMGKEIKFLLHFVKESKQDESGMPNNRFLAERTGGTYSTLKVQPAELEDSGVYFCASSHEGRGTEAFFGQGTRLTVV.

V and J are TRBV15 and TRBJ2-7; D might be TRBD2 (6 bases). Trimming took 3 bases from V and 2 from J, leaving 11 bases between them. CDR1 and CDR2 from the germline V gene are LNHNV and YYDKDF (reference sequence). The CDR3 length is 14 residues. In DNA form, the CDR3 reads TGTGCCACCAGCAGGGCGGGGTTCGCCTACGAGCAGTACTTC. Its translation is CATSRAGFAYEQYF.